This T cell receptor (beta chain) was observed in a study of blood T cell repertoires in COVID-19. At the level of the study: COVID-19 samples, acute and convalescent, were from the United States, Italy and Spain. Sources were T cells, B-cell-depleted T cells, or PBMCs; the material itself was cDNA or gDNA.

In the original analysis: Reference gene primer amplification gave estimated nucleated cell counts. Using immunoSEQ multiplex PCR, the repertoire was profiled, and TCRdb retains in-frame clones only, with some absent. The V and J calls and clone size come from that table; D and trimming were worked out from the DNA. This table holds roughly 150,000 clones, 85% to 90% found once. V was pared by 2 bases and J by 9 bases, with 19 bases between. The length of the CDR3 is 15 residues. The germline gives CDR1 SGHTA, CDR2 FQGNSA. The V and J genes are TRBV7-2 and TRBJ2-5; weak D call: TRBD1 (5 bases). The sequence was collected from a woman aged 60-75 years with active COVID-19. The specimen sequenced was peripheral blood. CDR3 loop: CASSLNPMTQGAQYF. DNA for the CDR3: TGTGCCAGCAGCTTAAACCCCATGACGCAAGGGGCCCAGTACTTC.